This TCR beta chain emerged from a study of tumor-infiltrating lymphocytes in primary liver carcinoma. Across the study: Per sample, productive TCRbeta reads numbered roughly 3.5 to 7.13 million, similar across tissue types.

TCR beta cDNA was reverse-transcribed from roughly 520 ng of total RNA. The reaction used a constant-region primer and ProtoScript II reverse transcriptase. What produced the TCR beta libraries was three nested multiplex PCR rounds using slightly modified ARM-PCR. TRBV1-TRBV30 forward and Cbeta reverse primers drove the first two roughly 10-cycle rounds. TCRdb called the multiplex PCR reads again in MiXCR, with one record for every CDR3 protein. The sample holds about 21,000 distinct CDR3 sequences, about 65% seen once. Worth noting for this clonotype: Its antigen is unidentified. At one of its ends the junction is not consistent with the germline gene, which may arise from a read error.

RNA and DNA were co-extracted from about 20-30 mg of unsorted bulk tissue. Broader study findings: Tumor region pairs outstripped tumor-adjacent and tumor-blood pairs in overlap.

Germline V CDR1 and CDR2: MGHRA, YSYEKL. The CDR3 length is 14 residues. This chain links TRBV4-1 with TRBJ1-2; TRBD1 agrees at 8 bases. Sequenced material: liver tumor tissue from sampling region 1. Subset defined: tumor region T1, superior pole. The source is a man between 35 and 55 years old with primary liver carcinoma and hepatitis B virus infection. This CDR3 is CASSQRDRNYGYTF. The CDR3, as DNA: TGCGCAAGCAGCCAAAGGGACAGGAACTATGGCTATACCTTC.